This T cell receptor beta chain originates from a study of blood T cell repertoires in COVID-19. Produced via immunoSEQ multiplex PCR; TCRdb's table is partial and in-frame only. Of over 60,000 clones detected, over 85% appear once; the ten largest clones hold approximately 15%. J was trimmed by 4 bases and V by 0 bases; bases with no gene match: 1. The CDR3 consists of 15 residues. CDR1 and CDR2 (germline): SGHNT, YENEEA. The receptor's source is an elderly woman with active or convalescent COVID-19. The chain links TRBV11-3 to TRBJ2-5; 11 bases line up with TRBD2. Source material: peripheral blood. This CDR3 is CASSLEGLAGETQYF. CDR3 DNA: TGTGCCAGCAGCTTAGAAGGACTAGCGGGAGAGACCCAGTACTTC.